This T cell receptor beta chain was sequenced in a study of T cells in Graves' hyperthyroidism and ophthalmopathy. RNA transcripts gave rise to amplified TCR beta CDR3 regions. A set of HTBI primers served as the primers for a first-round RT-PCR of the TCR CDR3. TCRdb ran MiXCR on the multiplex PCR reads and lists one entry per CDR3 protein. The table includes hundreds of thousands of distinct CDR3 sequences, about 14% detected once. Study results and caveats: Model predictions of ophthalmopathy came a median around 6.5 months before onset.

Notes on this clonotype: No antigen is known for it.

The CDR3 spans 14 residues. V gave up 6 bases and J gave up 1 base, with 12 bases separating them. Germline loops: CDR1 SGHDN, CDR2 FVKESK. The clonotype comes from a woman aged 40 to 55 with Graves' hyperthyroidism. Sequenced input: blood. The chain carries TRBV14 and TRBJ1-1; TRBD1 might be the D (5 bases). CDR3 nucleotides: TGTGCCAGCAGTCGGGTCGGGGCGAACACTGAAGCTTTCTTT. Translating gives CASSRVGANTEAFF.